These 31 T cell receptor beta chains share one sample of origin, sequenced in a study of T cells in women clearing cervical HPV infection. Libraries were prepared by immunoSEQ multiplex PCR; TCRdb keeps only in-frame clonotypes and omits some of them. This table lists roughly 14,000 clones. The sequencing input was blood buffy coat. These receptors all come from a woman aged 18 to 75 with a cervical HPV16 infection that either progressed to CIN3+ or cleared (not recorded which).

Note on this clone: The read terminates 3 residues ahead of where the CDR3 ends, so the germline J gene completes it. The chain combines TRBV6-4 with TRBJ1-5; tentative D call: TRBD1 (5 bases). V was trimmed by 3 bases and J by 7 bases, leaving 16 bases between them. The CDR3 extends over 15 amino acids. CDR1 and CDR2 from the germline V gene are MRHNA and SNTAGT. This CDR3 reads CASSDRVTGVQPQHF. The covered CDR3 bases are TGTGCCAGCAGTGATAGGGTGACGGGGGTACAGCCC.

The CDR3 spells CASSLGQGFGELFF. CDR3 DNA, as far as it was read: TGTGCCAGCAGTTTAGGACAGGGGTTCGGGGAG. J is TRBJ2-2 and V is TRBV12-3 or TRBV12-4, with 8 positions matching TRBD1. The read terminates 3 residues before the CDR3 end, so the remaining end is supplied by the germline J gene. The junction had 2 bases not matched to a gene; V was cut back by 1 base and J by 7 bases. There are 14 residues in the CDR3.

Comments on this clone: The CDR3 end falls 3 residues outside the read, so it is completed with the germline J gene. This specimen includes other DNA sequences encoding the same CDR3. The V call is TRBV18, the J call TRBJ1-2; D is possibly TRBD1 (5 bases). Germline values: CDR1 KGHSH, CDR2 LQKENI. This CDR3 spans 15 amino acids. The CDR3 bases that were read are TGTGCCAGCTCCCCCAGCGGGGGAGGGATCAATGAC. It encodes CASSPSGGGIND. The CDR3 in its entirety is CASSPSGGGINDYTF.

Concerning this clone: The read stops 3 residues short of the end of the CDR3; the missing end is completed from the germline J gene. The chain joins TRBV7-9 to TRBJ2-2, with a weak D call TRBD1 (5 bases). The CDR3 has 14 amino acids. The germline V gene encodes CDR1 SEHNR and CDR2 FQNEAQ (reference sequence). The CDR3 bases that were read are TGTGCCAGCACGGCTGGGGCAACTAATGAAAAG. Protein product: CASTAGATNEK. The whole CDR3 protein reads CASTAGATNEKLFF.

A note on this clone: The read terminates 3 residues ahead of where the CDR3 ends, so the germline J gene completes it. The gene calls are TRBV5-1 and TRBJ2-2; D not certain. The V end lost 3 bases, the J end lost 4 bases, and 13 bases lay between the germline ends. The CDR3 extends over 15 amino acids. Germline CDR1 SGHRS, CDR2 YFSETQ. CDR3 loop: CASSSDNKRTGELFF. The CDR3 bases that were read are TGCGCCAGCAGCTCGGATAATAAGCGCACCGGGGAG.

By frequency, this clone registers medium-sized. The sequenced fragment ends 3 residues before the CDR3 boundary, so the rest is inferred from the germline J gene. The V gene is TRBV5-4, the J gene TRBJ1-1, with 9 bases matching TRBD1. V gave up 5 bases and J gave up 4 bases; unmatched junction bases: 6. The CDR3 covers 14 residues. Germline loops: CDR1 SGHNT, CDR2 YYREEE (reference sequence). The part of the CDR3 DNA that was read is TGTGCCAGCAGAGAGAAACAGGGGGCCACTGAA. This gives the protein CASREKQGATE. The entire CDR3 is CASREKQGATEAFF.

As concerns this clone: The read falls 3 residues short of the CDR3 end, and the missing part is taken from the germline J gene. The chain couples TRBV5-4 to TRBJ1-2, with a possible D match to TRBD1 (5 bases). The CDR3 is 13 amino acids. CDR1 is SGHNT, CDR2 YYREEE, per germline (reference sequence). V was shortened by 7 bases and J by 4 bases, with 14 bases between the two germline ends. The CDR3 sequence is CASRPGLSYGYTF. The sequenced CDR3 bases are TGTGCCAGCCGACCGGGACTGTCCTATGGC.

Remarks on this clone: The DNA ends 3 residues before the CDR3 does, and the rest of the CDR3 is filled in from the germline J gene. This sequence joins TRBV5-1 and TRBJ2-2; perhaps TRBD1 as D (6 bases). The CDR3 loop spans 14 amino acids. In germline, CDR1 is SGHRS, CDR2 YFSETQ. The CDR3 region is CASSLGQVNEKLFF. Incomplete CDR3 DNA: TGCGCCAGCAGCTTGGGACAGGTGAATGAAAAG.

Of note for this clone: The read finishes 3 residues shy of the CDR3 end, and the germline J gene is used to complete it. The rearrangement uses TRBV12-3 or TRBV12-4 and TRBJ2-7; TRBD1 aligns across 7 bases. The CDR3 runs to 15 residues. With V trimmed by 3 bases and J by 4 bases, 9 bases remained unmatched. The covered CDR3 bases are TGTGCCAGCAGTTTTATCCCGGACAGGCCGTACGAG. Protein sequence: CASSFIPDRPYE. The entire CDR3 reads CASSFIPDRPYEQYF.

With respect to this clone: The read gets to within 3 residues of the CDR3 end, and the germline J gene fills in the rest. The chain joins TRBV2 to TRBJ1-4; D possibly corresponds to TRBD1 (6 bases). Trimming pared 4 bases from V and 8 bases from J, leaving 11 bases between. CDR1 SNHLY and CDR2 FYNNEI come from the germline V gene. The CDR3 extends over 13 amino acids. The DNA read from the CDR3 is TGTGCCAGCAGTGGGGGGCTTGGGGAAAAA. This translates into CASSGGLGEK. The full CDR3 reads CASSGGLGEKLFF.

As concerns this clone: The observed sequence ends 3 residues before the CDR3 terminus, with the missing tail filled in from the germline J gene. V is TRBV6-4 and J is TRBJ2-1; the D gene is possibly TRBD2 (6 bases). CDR1 is MRHNA and CDR2 is SNTAGT in the germline V gene. The CDR3 is made up of 14 amino acids. Trimming stripped 5 bases from V and 4 bases from J, with 12 bases between. Partial CDR3 DNA: TGTGCCAGCAGTCTCGGGGGAGCTTACAATGAG. Protein product: CASSLGGAYNE. The full CDR3 sequence reads CASSLGGAYNEQFF.

On this clone: Coverage ceases 3 residues before the CDR3 finishes, and the germline J gene fills in the end. V gene TRBV19 combines with J gene TRBJ1-1; D gene uncertain. Germline lookup yields CDR1 LNHDA and CDR2 SQIVND (reference sequence). The V and J ends lost 4 bases and 4 bases respectively, with 22 bases between them. This CDR3 has 17 amino acids. Partial CDR3 DNA: TGTGCCAGTAGTAAGGCCATGGCTCTTAACCGGGGCACTGAA. This sequence encodes CASSKAMALNRGTE. The full-length CDR3 reads as CASSKAMALNRGTEAFF. The complete variable domain, with remaining parts taken from reference TRBV19 and TRBJ1-1, reads DGGITQSPKYLFRKEGQNVTLSCEQNLNHDAMYWYRQDPGQGLRLIYYSQIVNDFQKGDIAEGYSVSREKKESFPLTVTSAQKNPTAFYLCASSKAMALNRGTEAFFGQGTRLTVV.

A remark on this clone: The CDR3 end is not reached by the read, which stops 3 residues before it; the germline J gene fills it in. The J gene is TRBJ2-3, the V gene TRBV7-2; maybe TRBD2 (5 bases). The CDR3 consists of 12 residues. The germline CDR1 and CDR2 sequences are SGHTA and FQGNSA. V lost 2 bases and J lost 7, with 7 bases in between. CDR3 sequence: CASSLLANTQYF. CDR3 DNA, as far as it was read: TGTGCCAGCAGCTTACTAGCCAATACG.

Remarks on this clone: The read terminates 3 residues before the CDR3 end, so the remaining end is supplied by the germline J gene. J is TRBJ1-6 and V is TRBV14, with D perhaps matching TRBD1 (5 bases). This CDR3 comprises 15 residues. The V gene's germline CDR1 is SGHDN and CDR2 FVKESK. Between the trimmed V and J ends, which lost 0 bases and 8 bases, there was a span of 11 bases. CDR3 DNA (partial): TGTGCCAGCAGCCAAGATTCCAGGGCCGATTCACCC. This codes for CASSQDSRADSP. The entire CDR3 is CASSQDSRADSPLHF.

Regarding this clone: The sequence runs out 3 residues before the end of the CDR3; the remainder is reconstructed from the germline J gene. V usage is TRBV6-1 and J usage is TRBJ1-5, with D perhaps matching TRBD1 (5 bases). The germline V gene has CDR1 MNHNS and CDR2 SASEGT. The CDR3 is made up of 15 amino acids. V shed 0 bases and J shed 7 bases, with 13 bases lying between them. The CDR3 protein is CASSEASTGGQPQHF. CDR3 bases read: TGTGCCAGCAGTGAAGCTAGTACAGGTGGCCAGCCC.

As for this clone: The read comes to an end 3 residues before the CDR3 does, leaving the germline J gene to fill in the end. This rearrangement joins TRBV20-1 to TRBJ2-5; TRBD1 agrees at 8 bases. The CDR3 sequence is 14 residues long. Germline V gives CDR1 DFQATT, CDR2 SNEGSKA (reference sequence). V was pared by 3 bases and J by 6 bases, with 9 bases of the junction left unmatched. This CDR3 reads CSASWDRLAQTQYF. The CDR3 DNA, read in part, is TGCAGTGCTAGTTGGGACAGGCTTGCCCAGACC.

About this clone itself: The read is 3 residues too short to cover the CDR3 end, so that end is filled in from the germline J gene. This chain joins TRBV4-2 and TRBJ2-3; 13 positions match TRBD2. There are 19 residues in the CDR3. V lost 4 bases and J lost 4; bases outside the gene matches: 14. Germline CDR1 and CDR2: LGHNA and YNFKEQ. CDR3 amino acids: CASSPTLPRTSGGADTQYF. The sequenced CDR3 bases are TGTGCCAGCAGCCCGACCCTACCGAGGACTAGCGGGGGTGCAGATACG.

Comment on this clone: The read is 3 residues too short to cover the CDR3 end, so that end is filled in from the germline J gene. The V gene is TRBV4-1, the J gene TRBJ1-6, with TRBD1 matching 8 bases. The junction had 14 bases not matched to a gene; V was cut back by 7 bases and J by 9 bases. The CDR3 runs 16 residues. CDR1 and CDR2 (germline): MGHRA, YSYEKL. Partial CDR3 DNA: TGCGCCAGCAACCCGTTTCCCGGACAGGGTCCTTCACCC. It encodes CASNPFPGQGPSP. The whole CDR3 region reads CASNPFPGQGPSPLHF.

On this clone itself: The read is 3 residues too short to cover the CDR3 end, so that end is filled in from the germline J gene. The chain employs TRBV5-6 and TRBJ1-1; D is undetermined. Deletions cut 1 base from V and 6 bases from J, with 10 bases between. The CDR3 runs to 13 residues. CDR1 and CDR2 from the germline V gene are SGHDT and YYEEEE. The chain's CDR3 is CASSLMAEAEAFF. CDR3 DNA, as far as it was read: TGTGCCAGCAGCTTGATGGCAGAAGCTGAA.

As concerns this clone: The read is 3 residues too short to cover the CDR3 end, so that end is filled in from the germline J gene. The chain recombines TRBV11-2 with TRBJ2-7; 10 positions match TRBD2. CDR3 size: 15 residues. The germline CDR1 and CDR2 sequences are SGHAT and FQNNGV. Unmatched junction bases numbered 4, after V lost 5 bases and J lost 0 bases. The CDR3 region is CASSPASGGSYEQYF. The DNA read from the CDR3 is TGTGCCAGCAGCCCGGCTAGCGGGGGCTCCTACGAG.

With regard to this clone: The CDR3 end falls 3 residues outside the read, so it is completed with the germline J gene. The chain recombines TRBV16 with TRBJ2-3; TRBD2 is a possible D gene (6 bases). This CDR3 has 16 amino acids. Trimming removed 0 bases from V and 2 bases from J, with 12 bases in between. The germline CDR1 and CDR2 sequences are KGHSY and FQNENV. CDR3 bases read: TGTGCCAGCAGCCAATCAATTGGGGGGAACACAGATACG. Its translation is CASSQSIGGNTDT. The whole CDR3 protein reads CASSQSIGGNTDTQYF.

Points on this clone: The CDR3 end lies 3 residues beyond the end of the read and is filled in from the germline J gene. The J gene is TRBJ2-2, the V gene TRBV11-2; D is undetermined. The CDR3 is made up of 14 amino acids. With 8 bases removed from V and 0 bases from J, the gap between germline ends came to 10 bases. Germline-derived CDR1 and CDR2 are SGHAT and FQNNGV. CDR3 DNA (partial): TGTGCCAGCGGTCGCGGCACGAACACCGGGGAG. It encodes CASGRGTNTGE. In full, the CDR3 reads CASGRGTNTGELFF. The whole variable domain, remainder taken from reference TRBV11-2 and TRBJ2-2, is EAGVAQSPRYKIIEKRQSVAFWCNPISGHATLYWYQQILGQGPKLLIQFQNNGVVDDSQLPKDRFSAERLKGVDSTLKIQPAKLEDSAVYLCASGRGTNTGELFFGEGSRLTVL.

Turning to this clone: The sequence runs out 3 residues before the end of the CDR3; the remainder is reconstructed from the germline J gene. The rearrangement links TRBV20-1 to TRBJ1-1; D remains ambiguous. Trimming cost V 6 bases and J 1 base, with 9 bases left between them. CDR3 length: 12 amino acids. Germline V gives CDR1 DFQATT, CDR2 SNEGSKA (reference sequence). CDR3: CSAGSPNTEAFF. The DNA read from the CDR3 is TGCAGTGCGGGCAGTCCGAACACTGAA.

Turning to this clone: The DNA ends 3 residues before the CDR3 does, and the rest of the CDR3 is filled in from the germline J gene. J is TRBJ2-3 and V is TRBV30, with D possibly being TRBD1 (7 bases). The CDR3 totals 14 residues. Germline V gene sequence: CDR1 GTSNPN, CDR2 SVGIG (reference sequence). The sequenced CDR3 bases are TGTGCCTGGGGAGGGGGCGGCTACAATCAGCCG. The encoded protein is CAWGGGGYNQP. The full CDR3 reads CAWGGGGYNQPQYF.

Of note for this clone: The read ends 3 residues before the CDR3 terminus; that terminus is restored from the germline J gene. The chain uses TRBV20-1 and TRBJ2-7, with TRBD1 as a possible D gene (5 bases). Germline CDR1 DFQATT, CDR2 SNEGSKA (reference sequence). The V and J ends lost 6 bases and 2 bases respectively, with 20 bases between them. The CDR3 sequence is 15 residues long. CDR3 DNA (partial): TGCAGTGCCAAGCCAGAAGACAGAGAACCCTACGAG. Its translation is CSAKPEDREPYE. The full CDR3 protein reads CSAKPEDREPYEQYF.

Regarding this clone: The CDR3 end falls 3 residues outside the read, so it is completed with the germline J gene. The V call is TRBV19, the J call TRBJ2-4; TRBD1 aligns across 8 bases. This CDR3 contains 14 residues. Germline lookup yields CDR1 LNHDA and CDR2 SQIVND (reference sequence). The CDR3 DNA, read in part, is TGTGCCAGTACCTCACTTGGACAGGGCTATGGT. It codes for CASTSLGQGYG. The full CDR3 reads CASTSLGQGYGQYF.

To note about this clone: Read sequence stops 3 residues before the CDR3 end, and the germline J gene provides the missing end. V is TRBV30 and J is TRBJ2-5, with TRBD2 identical over 7 bases. The CDR3 extends over 12 amino acids. Per germline, CDR1 GTSNPN and CDR2 SVGIG (reference sequence). The ends lost 7 bases at V and 3 bases at J; junction bases unmatched: 5. The CDR3 is CASRTRKETQYF. The DNA read from the CDR3 is TGTGCCTCCCGGACTAGGAAAGAGACC.

The CDR3 DNA, read in part, is TGTGCCAGCAGCTTAGGGACAGGGGTAACCCACGAC. Its translation: CASSLGTGVTHD. The whole CDR3 sequence reads CASSLGTGVTHDYTF. This sequence joins TRBV11-2 and TRBJ1-2, with TRBD1 matching over 9 bases. The read ends 3 residues before the CDR3 terminus; that terminus is restored from the germline J gene. The CDR3 consists of 15 residues. CDR1 and CDR2 from the germline V gene are SGHAT and FQNNGV.

As concerns this clone: Read data end 3 residues before the CDR3 end; the end is taken from the germline J gene. V is TRBV5-1 and J is TRBJ2-2, with D perhaps TRBD1 (5 bases). Germline lookup yields CDR1 SGHRS and CDR2 YFSETQ. This CDR3 comprises 13 residues. CDR3: CASSGATNEKLFF. Incomplete CDR3 DNA: TGCGCCAGCAGCGGGGCAACTAATGAAAAG.

With regard to this clone: The read ends 3 residues before the CDR3 terminus; that terminus is restored from the germline J gene. The gene calls are TRBV4-2 and TRBJ2-3; TRBD1 might be the D (5 bases). Germline CDR1 and CDR2: LGHNA and YNFKEQ. The V and J ends lost 0 bases and 6 bases respectively, with 19 bases between them. The CDR3 length is 17 residues. CDR3 sequence: CASSQDPPGQGMDTQYF. The part of the CDR3 DNA that was read is TGTGCCAGCAGCCAAGATCCCCCAGGGCAGGGTATGGATACG.

A word on this clone: The read falls 3 residues short of the CDR3 end, and the missing part is taken from the germline J gene. The chain employs TRBV5-5 and TRBJ1-1; D remains unclear. Trimming took off 2 bases at V and 3 bases at J, with 11 bases between the two ends. The length of the CDR3 is 14 residues. The germline CDR1 and CDR2 sequences are SGHKS and YYEKEE (reference sequence). CDR3 bases read: TGTGCCAGCAGCTTCCGAGGGTGGGACACTGAA. Protein: CASSFRGWDTE. The whole CDR3 protein reads CASSFRGWDTEAFF.